The 8 T cell receptor beta chains listed next were all sequenced from one sample in a study of Ad26.COV2.S vaccination and SARS-CoV-2 variants. Specified treatment: 15 to 20 received Ad26.COV2.S at low or high dose, single or two shots; five or six received placebo; per-sample allocation not given. Day 63 following the first vaccine or placebo injection was when the samples were taken. Profiling relied on immunoSEQ multiplex PCR, and the TCRdb table lists in-frame clones only, not all of them. This sample has over 400,000 clones, with roughly 91% found just once. Sequenced here: peripheral blood, sampled in a trial of Ad26.COV2.S vaccine versus placebo. The source is a person aged 18 to 65 who received the Ad26.COV2.S COVID-19 vaccine or a placebo.

This chain links TRBV6-2 or TRBV6-3 with TRBJ1-3; D is undetermined. The V gene's germline CDR1 is MNHEY and CDR2 SVGEGT. CDR3 length: 15 residues. V lost 5 bases and J lost 4, with 15 bases in between. DNA for the CDR3: TGTGCCAGCAGTCGGAATCTTAACTTCGGAAACACCATATATTTT. This encodes CASSRNLNFGNTIYF.

J is TRBJ1-4 and V is TRBV11-2; TRBD1 aligns across 8 bases. CDR1 and CDR2 (germline): SGHAT, FQNNGV. J gave up 1 base and V 5 bases, and 3 bases lay outside the gene matches. The CDR3 runs to 15 residues. The CDR3: CASSLTGGTNEKLFF. In DNA form, the CDR3 reads TGTGCCAGCAGCCTAACAGGGGGAACTAATGAAAAACTGTTTTTT.

This chain connects TRBV28 to TRBJ2-7; 11 bases line up with TRBD2. The germline gives CDR1 MDHEN, CDR2 SYDVKM. This CDR3 comprises 19 residues. With 3 bases clipped from V and 6 bases from J, the junction kept 19 bases outside the gene matches. The CDR3 sequence: CASSFSIPRLLAGASEQYF. CDR3 nucleotides: TGTGCCAGCAGTTTTTCGATCCCTAGGTTACTAGCGGGAGCGAGCGAGCAGTACTTC.

This clone was picked up one time. DNA of the CDR3: TGTGCCAGCCCAGGGATGGGGAAGGAGTTGTCCCTCCACTTT. It specifies CASPGMGKELSLHF. The chain carries TRBV6-5 and TRBJ1-6, with D tentatively TRBD1 (5 bases). This CDR3 has 14 residues. Trimming removed 8 bases from V and 14 bases from J, with 22 bases in between. CDR1 MNHEY and CDR2 SVGAGI come from the germline V gene.

This chain joins TRBV19 and TRBJ2-7; 10 nucleotides line up with TRBD1. Germline assignment: CDR1 LNHDA and CDR2 SQIVND (reference sequence). The CDR3 extends over 14 amino acids. J lost 5 bases, V lost 5 bases, and 6 bases had no gene match. In DNA, the CDR3 is TGTGCCAGTAGTGCTACCGGGACAGGGGACGAGCAGTACTTC. It codes for CASSATGTGDEQYF.

The gene calls are TRBV18 and TRBJ2-5; 7 bases align to TRBD2. Germline CDR1 is KGHSH and CDR2 is LQKENI. V dropped 6 bases and J dropped 0; count of bases not matched to a gene: 7. The CDR3 contains 15 residues. The CDR3 sequence is CASSWTGGDQETQYF. Written as DNA, the CDR3 is TGTGCCAGCTCCTGGACTGGGGGGGACCAAGAGACCCAGTACTTC.

This rearrangement joins TRBV7-9 to TRBJ2-7; 9 bases agree with TRBD1. The CDR3 is 16 amino acids. The V gene's germline CDR1 is SEHNR and CDR2 FQNEAQ (reference sequence). V lost 4 bases to trimming and J lost 1 base; unmatched junction nucleotides: 8. CDR3 sequence reads: CASSSGGQGSSYEQYF. CDR3 bases: TGTGCCAGCAGCTCTGGAGGACAGGGGTCTTCCTACGAGCAGTACTTC.

This chain uses TRBV4-2 with TRBJ2-2; a possible D gene is TRBD1 (6 bases). Germline lookup yields CDR1 LGHNA and CDR2 YNFKEQ. The CDR3 sequence is 13 residues long. Trimming stripped 2 bases from V and 7 bases from J, with 8 bases between. CDR3 amino acids: CASSQQGSGELFF. CDR3 in DNA: TGTGCCAGCAGCCAACAGGGGAGCGGGGAGCTGTTTTTT.